The clone carrying this TCR beta chain was counted between two and nine times. Its cognate antigen is unknown. The data were taken from a study of identical twins. A single record per CDR3 protein comes from TCRdb applying MiXCR to the 5' RACE reads. The sample records around 480,000 distinct CDR3 sequences, 12% to 15% being singletons. Overall study findings and caveats: Weaker excess twin sharing was observed in beta out-of-frame sequences. Alpha sequences out of frame and shared by twins had excess low generation probability. Whereas memory repertoires showed no such difference, abundant cord blood beta clonotypes carried fewer insertions.

Another study also made use of these data, one on yellow fever vaccine responses in identical twins.

The sequencing sample was made of CD4+ T cells sorted from blood. The origin of this receptor is a woman between 18 and 29 years old in good health.

CDR3 bases: TGTGCCAGCAGTTTCCCCGGGGGGCTTGGCGAGCAGTACTTC. It translates to CASSFPGGLGEQYF. This rearrangement joins TRBV28 to TRBJ2-7; a possible D gene is TRBD2 (7 bases). The CDR3 has 14 amino acids. In germline, CDR1 is MDHEN, CDR2 SYDVKM. The V and J ends lost 3 bases and 6 bases respectively, with 15 bases between them.